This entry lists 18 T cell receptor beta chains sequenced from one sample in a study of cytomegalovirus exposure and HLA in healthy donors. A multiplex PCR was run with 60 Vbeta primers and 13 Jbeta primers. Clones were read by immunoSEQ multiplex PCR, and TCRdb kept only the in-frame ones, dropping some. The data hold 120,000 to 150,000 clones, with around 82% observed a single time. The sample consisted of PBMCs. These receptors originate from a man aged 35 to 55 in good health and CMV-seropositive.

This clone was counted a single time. The CDR3: CASSAGTYPYNEQFF. DNA of the CDR3: TGTGCCAGCAGTGCCGGGACTTATCCCTACAATGAGCAGTTCTTC. The chain has TRBV27 and TRBJ2-1, with D maybe TRBD2 (6 bases). CDR1 is MNHEY and CDR2 is SMNVEV in the germline V gene (reference sequence). The CDR3 length is 15 residues. V was shortened by 5 bases and J by 2 bases, with 13 bases between the two germline ends.

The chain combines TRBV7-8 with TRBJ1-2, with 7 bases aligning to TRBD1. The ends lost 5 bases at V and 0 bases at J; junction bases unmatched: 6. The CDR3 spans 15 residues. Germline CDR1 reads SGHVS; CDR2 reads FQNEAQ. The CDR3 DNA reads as TGTGCCAGCAGCCCGACAGGGACGCCTAACTATGGCTACACCTTC. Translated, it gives CASSPTGTPNYGYTF.

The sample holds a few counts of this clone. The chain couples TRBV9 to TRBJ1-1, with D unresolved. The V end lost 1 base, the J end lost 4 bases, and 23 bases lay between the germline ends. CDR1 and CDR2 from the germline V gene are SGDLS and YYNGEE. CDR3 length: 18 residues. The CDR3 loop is CASSVSPPRPLIGTEAFF. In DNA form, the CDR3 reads TGTGCCAGCAGCGTAAGCCCCCCGAGGCCCCTGATCGGCACTGAAGCTTTCTTT. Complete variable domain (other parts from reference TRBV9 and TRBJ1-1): DSGVTQTPKHLITATGQRVTLRCSPRSGDLSVYWYQQSLDQGLQFLIQYYNGEERAKGNILERFSAQQFPDLHSELNLSSLELGDSALYFCASSVSPPRPLIGTEAFFGQGTRLTVV.

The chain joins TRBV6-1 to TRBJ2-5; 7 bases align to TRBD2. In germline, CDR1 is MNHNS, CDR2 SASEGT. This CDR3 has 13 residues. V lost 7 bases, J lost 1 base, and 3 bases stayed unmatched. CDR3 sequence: CASKWGGQETQYF. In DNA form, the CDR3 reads TGTGCCAGCAAGTGGGGGGGCCAAGAGACCCAGTACTTC.

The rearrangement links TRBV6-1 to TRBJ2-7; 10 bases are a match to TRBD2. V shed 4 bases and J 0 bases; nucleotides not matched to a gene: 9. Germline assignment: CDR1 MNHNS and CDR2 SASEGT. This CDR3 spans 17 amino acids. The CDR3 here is CASSGIRGLASSYEQYF. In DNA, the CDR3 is TGTGCCAGCAGTGGAATACGGGGACTAGCGAGCTCCTACGAGCAGTACTTC.

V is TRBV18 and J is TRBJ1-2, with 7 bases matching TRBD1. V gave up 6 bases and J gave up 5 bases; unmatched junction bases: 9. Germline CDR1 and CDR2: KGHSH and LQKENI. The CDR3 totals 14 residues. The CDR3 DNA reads TGTGCCAGCTCCCCAGGGACAGAGAAATATGGCTACACCTTC. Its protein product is CASSPGTEKYGYTF.

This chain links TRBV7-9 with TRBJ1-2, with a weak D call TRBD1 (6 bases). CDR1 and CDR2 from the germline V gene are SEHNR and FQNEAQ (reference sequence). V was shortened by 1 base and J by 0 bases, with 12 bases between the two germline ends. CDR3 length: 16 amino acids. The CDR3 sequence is CASSLDRDPSNYGYTF. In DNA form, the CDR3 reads TGTGCCAGCAGCTTAGACAGGGACCCCTCTAACTATGGCTACACCTTC.

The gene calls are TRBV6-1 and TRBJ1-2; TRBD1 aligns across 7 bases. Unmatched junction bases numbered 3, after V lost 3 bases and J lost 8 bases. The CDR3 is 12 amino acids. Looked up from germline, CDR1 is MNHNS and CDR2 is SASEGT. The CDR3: CASSDSRGGYTF. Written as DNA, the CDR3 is TGTGCCAGCAGTGATTCCAGGGGGGGCTACACCTTC.

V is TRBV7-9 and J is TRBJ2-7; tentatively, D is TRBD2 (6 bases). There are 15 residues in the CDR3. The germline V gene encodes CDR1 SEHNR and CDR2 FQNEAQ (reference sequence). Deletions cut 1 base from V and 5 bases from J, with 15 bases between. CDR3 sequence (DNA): TGTGCCAGCAGCTTAGTGACAGCGGGTTTAGACGAGCAGTACTTC. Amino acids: CASSLVTAGLDEQYF. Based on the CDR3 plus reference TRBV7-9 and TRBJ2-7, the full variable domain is DTGVSQNPRHKITKRGQNVTFRCDPISEHNRLYWYRQTLGQGPEFLTYFQNEAQLEKSRLLSDRFSAERPKGSFSTLEIQRTEQGDSAMYLCASSLVTAGLDEQYFGPGTRLTVT.

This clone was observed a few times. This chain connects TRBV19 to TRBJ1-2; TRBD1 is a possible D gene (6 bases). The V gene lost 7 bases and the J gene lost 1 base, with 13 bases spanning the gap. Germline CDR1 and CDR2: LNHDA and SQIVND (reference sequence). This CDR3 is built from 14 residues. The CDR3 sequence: CASTEDRRNYGYTF. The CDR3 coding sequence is TGTGCCAGTACCGAAGACAGGCGTAACTATGGCTACACCTTC.

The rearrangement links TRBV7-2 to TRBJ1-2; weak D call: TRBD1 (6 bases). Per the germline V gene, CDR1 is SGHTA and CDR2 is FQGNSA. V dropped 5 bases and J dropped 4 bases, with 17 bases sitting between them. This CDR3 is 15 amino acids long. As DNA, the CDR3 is TGTGCCAGCAGCCCCTGGCAGGGGTTGGGCTATGGCTACACCTTC. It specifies CASSPWQGLGYGYTF.

CDR3 nucleotide sequence: TGTGCCAGCAGCTTAGTACATAGCGGCAACGAGCAGTACTTC. Its translation: CASSLVHSGNEQYF. The V gene is TRBV7-2, the J gene TRBJ2-7, with D perhaps TRBD2 (6 bases). With 1 base removed from V and 5 bases from J, the gap between germline ends came to 12 bases. Germline V gives CDR1 SGHTA, CDR2 FQGNSA. The CDR3 totals 14 residues.

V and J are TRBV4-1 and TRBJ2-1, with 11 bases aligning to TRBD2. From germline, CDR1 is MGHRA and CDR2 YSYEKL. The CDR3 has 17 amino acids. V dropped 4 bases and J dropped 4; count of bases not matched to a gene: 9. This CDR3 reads CASSRITGTSGYNEQFF. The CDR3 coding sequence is TGCGCCAGCAGCCGGATAACCGGGACTAGCGGTTACAATGAGCAGTTCTTC.

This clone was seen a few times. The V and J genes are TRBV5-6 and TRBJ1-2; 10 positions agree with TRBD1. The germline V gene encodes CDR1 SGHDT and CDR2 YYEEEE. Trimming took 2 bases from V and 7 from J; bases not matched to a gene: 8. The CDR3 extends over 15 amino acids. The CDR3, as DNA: TGTGCCAGCAGCTTAAGGGACAGGGGAATGGTTGGCTACACCTTC. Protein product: CASSLRDRGMVGYTF.

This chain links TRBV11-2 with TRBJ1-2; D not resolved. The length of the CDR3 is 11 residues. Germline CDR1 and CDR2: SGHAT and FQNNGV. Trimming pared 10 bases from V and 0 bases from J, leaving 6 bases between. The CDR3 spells CAIRSNYGYTF. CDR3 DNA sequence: TGTGCCATTCGTTCTAACTATGGCTACACCTTC. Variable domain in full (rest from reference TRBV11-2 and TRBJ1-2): EAGVAQSPRYKIIEKRQSVAFWCNPISGHATLYWYQQILGQGPKLLIQFQNNGVVDDSQLPKDRFSAERLKGVDSTLKIQPAKLEDSAVYLCAIRSNYGYTFGSGTRLTVV.

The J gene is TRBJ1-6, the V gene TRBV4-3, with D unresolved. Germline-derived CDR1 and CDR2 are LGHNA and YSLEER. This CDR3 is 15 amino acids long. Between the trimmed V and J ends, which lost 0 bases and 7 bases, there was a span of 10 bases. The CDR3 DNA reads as TGCGCCAGCAGCCAAGATTGGCGAGGCAATTCACCCCTCCACTTT. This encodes CASSQDWRGNSPLHF.

Here the CDR3 DNA reads TGCGCCAGCAGCTTGCCCCGGACTAGCGGGGCAGATACGCAGTATTTT. Amino acid sequence: CASSLPRTSGADTQYF. The gene calls are TRBV5-1 and TRBJ2-3; 12 bases map to TRBD2. Losses at the gene ends were 1 base for V and 4 bases for J; bases not matched to a gene: 4. The CDR3 loop spans 16 amino acids. Germline CDR1 is SGHRS and CDR2 is YFSETQ.

The CDR3 region has the DNA TGTGCCAGCAGTTTAGCTACAGTCTCCTACGAGCAGTACTTC. The encoded protein is CASSLATVSYEQYF. This chain connects TRBV28 to TRBJ2-7; D ambiguous. This CDR3 contains 14 residues. CDR1 and CDR2 from the germline V gene are MDHEN and SYDVKM. V was clipped by 2 bases and J by 0 bases, with 8 bases between them.